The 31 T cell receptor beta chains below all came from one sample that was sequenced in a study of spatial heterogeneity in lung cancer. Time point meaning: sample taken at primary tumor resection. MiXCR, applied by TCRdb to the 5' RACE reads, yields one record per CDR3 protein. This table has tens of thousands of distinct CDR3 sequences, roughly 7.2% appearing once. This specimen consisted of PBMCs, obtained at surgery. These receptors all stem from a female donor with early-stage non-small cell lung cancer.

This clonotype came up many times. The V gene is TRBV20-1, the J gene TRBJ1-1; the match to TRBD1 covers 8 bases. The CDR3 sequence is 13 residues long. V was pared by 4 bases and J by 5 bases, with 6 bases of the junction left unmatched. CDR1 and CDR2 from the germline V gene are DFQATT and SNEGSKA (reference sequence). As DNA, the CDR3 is TGCAGTGCTATCCAGGGGGCTGGGACTGAAGCTTTCTTT. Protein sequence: CSAIQGAGTEAFF.

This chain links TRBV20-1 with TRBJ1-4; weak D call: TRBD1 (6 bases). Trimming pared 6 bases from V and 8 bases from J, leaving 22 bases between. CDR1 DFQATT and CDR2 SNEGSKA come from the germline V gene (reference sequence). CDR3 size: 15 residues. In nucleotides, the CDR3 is TGCAGTGCCCCAAACGTCGGGGGCAGGCGGGAAAAACTGTTTTTT. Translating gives CSAPNVGGRREKLFF.

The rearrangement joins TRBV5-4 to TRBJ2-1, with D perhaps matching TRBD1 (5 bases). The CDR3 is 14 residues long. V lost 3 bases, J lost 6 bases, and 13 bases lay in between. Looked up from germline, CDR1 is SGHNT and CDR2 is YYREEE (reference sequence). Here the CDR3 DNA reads TGTGCCAGCAGCTCAAAATCCCAGGGCAATGAGCAGTTCTTC. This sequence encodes CASSSKSQGNEQFF.

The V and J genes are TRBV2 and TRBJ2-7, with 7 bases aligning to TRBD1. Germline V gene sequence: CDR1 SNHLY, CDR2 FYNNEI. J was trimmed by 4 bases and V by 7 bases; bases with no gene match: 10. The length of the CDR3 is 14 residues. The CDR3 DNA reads TGTGCCAGCACCGGGACGGGACAGCCATACGAGCAGTACTTC. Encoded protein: CASTGTGQPYEQYF.

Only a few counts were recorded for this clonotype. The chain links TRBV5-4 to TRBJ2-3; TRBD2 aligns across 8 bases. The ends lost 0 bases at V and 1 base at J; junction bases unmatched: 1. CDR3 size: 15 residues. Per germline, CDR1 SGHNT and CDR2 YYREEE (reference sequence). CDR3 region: CASSLAAGGTDTQYF. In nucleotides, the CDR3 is TGTGCCAGCAGCTTGGCAGCGGGGGGCACAGATACGCAGTATTTT.

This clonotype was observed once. The CDR3 region is CSVGDNSYEQYF. CDR3 nucleotides: TGCAGTGTCGGGGACAACTCCTACGAGCAGTACTTC. V usage is TRBV20-1 and J usage is TRBJ2-7; the D gene is possibly TRBD1 (6 bases). Between the trimmed V and J ends, which lost 7 bases and 0 bases, there was a span of 10 bases. CDR1 and CDR2 (germline): DFQATT, SNEGSKA (reference sequence). This CDR3 region has 12 residues.

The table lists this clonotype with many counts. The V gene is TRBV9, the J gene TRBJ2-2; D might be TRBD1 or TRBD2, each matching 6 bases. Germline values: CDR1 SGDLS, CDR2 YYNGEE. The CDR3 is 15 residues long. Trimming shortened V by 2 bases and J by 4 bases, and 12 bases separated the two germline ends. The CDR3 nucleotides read TGTGCCAGCAGCGTCCGGGGGCGCTTCACCGGGGAGCTGTTTTTT. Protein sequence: CASSVRGRFTGELFF. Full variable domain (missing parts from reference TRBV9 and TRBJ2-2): DSGVTQTPKHLITATGQRVTLRCSPRSGDLSVYWYQQSLDQGLQFLIQYYNGEERAKGNILERFSAQQFPDLHSELNLSSLELGDSALYFCASSVRGRFTGELFFGEGSRLTVL.

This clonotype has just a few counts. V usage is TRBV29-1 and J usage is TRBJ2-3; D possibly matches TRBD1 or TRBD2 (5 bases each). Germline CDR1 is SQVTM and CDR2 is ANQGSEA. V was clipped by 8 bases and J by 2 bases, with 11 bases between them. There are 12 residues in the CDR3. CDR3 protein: CSLGGHTDTQYF. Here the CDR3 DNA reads TGCAGCCTTGGGGGTCACACAGATACGCAGTATTTT.

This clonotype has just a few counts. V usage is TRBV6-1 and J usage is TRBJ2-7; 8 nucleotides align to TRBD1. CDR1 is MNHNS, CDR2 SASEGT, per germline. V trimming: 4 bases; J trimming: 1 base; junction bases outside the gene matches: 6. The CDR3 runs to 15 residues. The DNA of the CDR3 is TGTGCCAGCAGTGCTGGACAGGGAGGATCCTACGAGCAGTACTTC. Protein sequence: CASSAGQGGSYEQYF.

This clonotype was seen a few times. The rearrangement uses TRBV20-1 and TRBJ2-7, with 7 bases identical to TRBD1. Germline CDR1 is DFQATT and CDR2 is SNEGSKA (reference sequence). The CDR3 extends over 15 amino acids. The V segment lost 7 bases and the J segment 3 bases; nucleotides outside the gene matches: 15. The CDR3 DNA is TGCAGTGGAGAGGCTATCCGGGACAGATTCTACGAGCAGTACTTC. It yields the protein CSGEAIRDRFYEQYF.

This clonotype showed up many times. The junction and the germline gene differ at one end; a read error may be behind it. CDR3 in DNA: TGCAGTGCGAGAGGGCAGGTTAATGAAAAACTGTTTTTT. Residues: CSARGQVNEKLFF. The rearrangement uses TRBV20-1 and TRBJ1-4; D is uncertain. The germline CDR1 and CDR2 sequences are DFQATT and SNEGSKA (reference sequence). This CDR3 comprises 13 residues.

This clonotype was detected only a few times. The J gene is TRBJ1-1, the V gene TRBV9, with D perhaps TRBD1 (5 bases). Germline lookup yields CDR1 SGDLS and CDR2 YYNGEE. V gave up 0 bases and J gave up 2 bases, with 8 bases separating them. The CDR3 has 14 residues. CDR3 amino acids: CASSVGTSNTEAFF. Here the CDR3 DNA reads TGTGCCAGCAGCGTAGGGACAAGCAACACTGAAGCTTTCTTT.

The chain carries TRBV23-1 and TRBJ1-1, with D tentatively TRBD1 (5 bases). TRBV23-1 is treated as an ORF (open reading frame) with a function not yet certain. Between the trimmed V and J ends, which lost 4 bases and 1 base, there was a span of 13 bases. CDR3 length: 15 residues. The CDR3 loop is CASSPRAGENTEAFF. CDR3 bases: TGCGCCAGCAGTCCCCGGGCGGGGGAGAACACTGAAGCTTTCTTT.

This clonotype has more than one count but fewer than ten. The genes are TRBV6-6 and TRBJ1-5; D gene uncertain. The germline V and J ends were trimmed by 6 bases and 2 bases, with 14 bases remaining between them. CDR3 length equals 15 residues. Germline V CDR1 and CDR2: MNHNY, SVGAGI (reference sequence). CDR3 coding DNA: TGTGCCAGCAGAAGGACCGCGGAAGGCAATCAGCCCCAGCATTTT. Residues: CASRRTAEGNQPQHF.

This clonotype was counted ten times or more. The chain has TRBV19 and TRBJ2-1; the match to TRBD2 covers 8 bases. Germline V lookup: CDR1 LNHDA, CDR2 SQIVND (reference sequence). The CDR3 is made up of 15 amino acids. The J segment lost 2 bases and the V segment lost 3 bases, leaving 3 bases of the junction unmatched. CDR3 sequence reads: CASSMGRGAYNEQFF. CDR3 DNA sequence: TGTGCCAGTAGTATGGGGCGGGGGGCCTACAATGAGCAGTTCTTC.

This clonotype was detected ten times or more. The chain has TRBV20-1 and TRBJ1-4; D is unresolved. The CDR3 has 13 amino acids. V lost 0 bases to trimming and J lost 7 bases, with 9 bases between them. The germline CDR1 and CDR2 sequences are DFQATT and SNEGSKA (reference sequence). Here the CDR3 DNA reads TGCAGTGCTAGAGATCAGATGGGTGAAAAACTGTTTTTT. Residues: CSARDQMGEKLFF.

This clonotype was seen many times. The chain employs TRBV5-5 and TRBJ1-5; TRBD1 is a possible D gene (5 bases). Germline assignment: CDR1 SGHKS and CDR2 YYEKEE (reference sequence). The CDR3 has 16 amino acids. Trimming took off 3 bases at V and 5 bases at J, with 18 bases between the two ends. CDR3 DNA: TGTGCCAGCAGCTCGGAAGCCCGGGGCTACCATCAGCCCCAGCATTTT. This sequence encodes CASSSEARGYHQPQHF.

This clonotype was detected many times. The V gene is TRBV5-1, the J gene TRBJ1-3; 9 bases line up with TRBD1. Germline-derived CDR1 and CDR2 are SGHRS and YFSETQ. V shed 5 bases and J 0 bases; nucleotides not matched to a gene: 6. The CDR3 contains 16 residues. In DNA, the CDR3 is TGCGCCAGCAGAATGGGGACAGGGAACTCTGGAAACACCATATATTTT. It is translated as CASRMGTGNSGNTIYF.

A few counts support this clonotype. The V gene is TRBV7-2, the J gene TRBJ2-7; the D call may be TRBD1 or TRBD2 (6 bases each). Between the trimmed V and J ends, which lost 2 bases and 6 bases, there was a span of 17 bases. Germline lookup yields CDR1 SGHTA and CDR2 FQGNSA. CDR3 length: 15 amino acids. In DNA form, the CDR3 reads TGTGCCAGCAGCTTAATCCAGGGCGGGACACCCGAGCAGTACTTC. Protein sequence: CASSLIQGGTPEQYF.

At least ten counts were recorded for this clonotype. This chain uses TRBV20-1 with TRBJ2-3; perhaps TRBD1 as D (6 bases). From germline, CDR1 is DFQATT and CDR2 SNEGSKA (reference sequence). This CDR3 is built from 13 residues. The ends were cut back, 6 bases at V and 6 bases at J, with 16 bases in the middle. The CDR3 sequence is CSARGPRWDTQYF. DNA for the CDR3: TGCAGTGCCAGGGGACCCAGGTGGGATACGCAGTATTTT.

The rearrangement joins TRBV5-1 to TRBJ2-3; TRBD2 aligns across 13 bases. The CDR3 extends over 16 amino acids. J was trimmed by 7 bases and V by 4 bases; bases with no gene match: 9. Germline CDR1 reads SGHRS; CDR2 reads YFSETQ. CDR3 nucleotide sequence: TGCGCCAGCAGCCCTCGGACTAGCGGGAGTGGCTATACGCAGTATTTT. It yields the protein CASSPRTSGSGYTQYF.

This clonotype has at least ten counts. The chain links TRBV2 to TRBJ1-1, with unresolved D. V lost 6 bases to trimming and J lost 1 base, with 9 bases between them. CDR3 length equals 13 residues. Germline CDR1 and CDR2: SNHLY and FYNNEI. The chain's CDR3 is CASRWHENTEAFF. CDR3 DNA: TGTGCCAGCAGGTGGCATGAGAACACTGAAGCTTTCTTT.

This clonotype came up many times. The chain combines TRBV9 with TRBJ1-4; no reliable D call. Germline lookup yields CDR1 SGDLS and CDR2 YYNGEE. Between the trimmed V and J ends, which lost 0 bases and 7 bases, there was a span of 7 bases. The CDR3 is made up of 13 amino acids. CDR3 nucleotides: TGTGCCAGCAGCGTAGGAGTTACTGAAAAACTGTTTTTT. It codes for CASSVGVTEKLFF. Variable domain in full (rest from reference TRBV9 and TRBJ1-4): DSGVTQTPKHLITATGQRVTLRCSPRSGDLSVYWYQQSLDQGLQFLIQYYNGEERAKGNILERFSAQQFPDLHSELNLSSLELGDSALYFCASSVGVTEKLFFGSGTQLSVL.

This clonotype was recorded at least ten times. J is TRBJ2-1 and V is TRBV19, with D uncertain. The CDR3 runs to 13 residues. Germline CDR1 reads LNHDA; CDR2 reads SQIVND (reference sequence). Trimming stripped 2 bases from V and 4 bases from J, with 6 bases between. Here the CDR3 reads CASSIPPYNEQFF. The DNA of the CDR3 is TGTGCCAGTAGTATACCACCTTACAATGAGCAGTTCTTC.

CDR3 residues: CASSQRLTYEQYF. CDR3 bases: TGCGCCAGCAGCCAACGACTGACCTACGAGCAGTACTTC. J is TRBJ2-7 and V is TRBV4-3; D call uncertain. V was cut by 2 bases and J by 2 bases, with 7 bases left in between. Germline CDR1 and CDR2: LGHNA and YSLEER. CDR3 length: 13 residues.

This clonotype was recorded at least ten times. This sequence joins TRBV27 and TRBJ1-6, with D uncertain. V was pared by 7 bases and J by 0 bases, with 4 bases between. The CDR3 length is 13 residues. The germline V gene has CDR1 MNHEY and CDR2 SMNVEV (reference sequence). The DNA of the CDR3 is TGTGCCAGCACCGACTCCTATAATTCACCCCTCCACTTT. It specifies CASTDSYNSPLHF.

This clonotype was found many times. The CDR3 loop reads CASSFGQGEKLFF. The CDR3 DNA follows: TGTGCCAGCAGCTTTGGACAGGGTGAAAAACTGTTTTTT. V is TRBV7-8 and J is TRBJ1-4; 8 nucleotides agree with TRBD1. CDR3 size: 13 residues. CDR1 and CDR2 from the germline V gene are SGHVS and FQNEAQ. Unmatched junction bases numbered 1, after V lost 3 bases and J lost 7 bases.

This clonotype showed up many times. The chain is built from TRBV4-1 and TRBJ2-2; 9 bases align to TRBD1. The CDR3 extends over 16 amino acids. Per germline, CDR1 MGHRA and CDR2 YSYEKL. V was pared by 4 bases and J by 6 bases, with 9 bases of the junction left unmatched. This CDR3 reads CASSPLDRGGSGELFF. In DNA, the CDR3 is TGCGCCAGCAGCCCACTCGACAGGGGGGGGTCCGGGGAGCTGTTTTTT.

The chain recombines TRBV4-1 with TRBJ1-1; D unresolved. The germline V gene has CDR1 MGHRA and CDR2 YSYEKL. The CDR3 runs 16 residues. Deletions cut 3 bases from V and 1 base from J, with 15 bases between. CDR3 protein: CASSQGRRAGNTEAFF. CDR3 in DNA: TGCGCCAGCAGCCAGGGAAGGAGGGCAGGGAACACTGAAGCTTTCTTT.

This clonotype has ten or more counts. The chain's CDR3 is CASSLGGADEQFF. The DNA of the CDR3 is TGCGCCAGCAGCTTGGGCGGGGCGGATGAGCAGTTCTTC. The V and J genes are TRBV5-1 and TRBJ2-1, with TRBD2 as a possible D gene (6 bases). The V gene's germline CDR1 is SGHRS and CDR2 YFSETQ. This CDR3 spans 13 amino acids. The V end was cut by 0 bases, the J end by 8 bases, with 9 bases between.

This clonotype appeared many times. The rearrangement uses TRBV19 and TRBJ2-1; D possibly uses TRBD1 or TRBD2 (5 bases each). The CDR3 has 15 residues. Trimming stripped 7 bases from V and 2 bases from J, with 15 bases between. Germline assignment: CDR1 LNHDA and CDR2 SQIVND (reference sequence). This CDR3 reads CASMGVRSAYNEQFF. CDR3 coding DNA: TGTGCCAGTATGGGGGTTCGATCTGCCTACAATGAGCAGTTCTTC. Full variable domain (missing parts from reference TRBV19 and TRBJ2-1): DGGITQSPKYLFRKEGQNVTLSCEQNLNHDAMYWYRQDPGQGLRLIYYSQIVNDFQKGDIAEGYSVSREKKESFPLTVTSAQKNPTAFYLCASMGVRSAYNEQFFGPGTRLTVL.